This T cell receptor (beta chain) was recorded in a study of blood T cell repertoires in COVID-19. Study details: Acute and convalescent COVID-19 samples came from the United States, Italy and Spain.

Deletions cut 4 bases from V and 6 bases from J, with 3 bases between. Germline CDR1 is MGHDK and CDR2 is SYGVNS. The CDR3 loop spans 11 amino acids. In the authors' workflow: Researchers report that nucleated cell counts were estimated from reference gene primer amplification. Assay used: immunoSEQ multiplex PCR; TCRdb lists only in-frame clones, some missing. V and J calls and clone size are given by that table; D and trimming were obtained from the DNA. The sample carries 160,000 or so clones, 85% to 90% recorded once. The sequencing input was peripheral blood. V gene TRBV25-1 combines with J gene TRBJ2-2; D ambiguous. The receptor's source is a middle-aged woman with acute or convalescent COVID-19. In DNA form, the CDR3 reads TGTGCCAGCAGTGGAGCCGGGGAGCTGTTTTTT. It codes for CASSGAGELFF.